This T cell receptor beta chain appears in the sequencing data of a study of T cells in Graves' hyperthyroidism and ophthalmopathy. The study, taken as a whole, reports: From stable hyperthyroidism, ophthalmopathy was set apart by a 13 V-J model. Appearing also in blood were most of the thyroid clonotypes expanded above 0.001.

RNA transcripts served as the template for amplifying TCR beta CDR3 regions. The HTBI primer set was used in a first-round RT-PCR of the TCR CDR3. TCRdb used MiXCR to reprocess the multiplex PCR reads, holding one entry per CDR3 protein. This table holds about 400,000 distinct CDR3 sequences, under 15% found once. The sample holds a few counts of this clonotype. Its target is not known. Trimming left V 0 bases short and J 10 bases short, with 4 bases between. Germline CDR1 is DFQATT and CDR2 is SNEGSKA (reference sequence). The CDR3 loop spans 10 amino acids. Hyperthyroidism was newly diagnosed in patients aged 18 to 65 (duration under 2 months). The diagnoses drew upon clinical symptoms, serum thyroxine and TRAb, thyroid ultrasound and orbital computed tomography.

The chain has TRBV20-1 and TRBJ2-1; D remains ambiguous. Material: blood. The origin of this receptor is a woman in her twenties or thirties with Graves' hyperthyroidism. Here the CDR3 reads CSARDQEQFF. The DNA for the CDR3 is TGCAGTGCTAGAGACCAAGAGCAGTTCTTC.